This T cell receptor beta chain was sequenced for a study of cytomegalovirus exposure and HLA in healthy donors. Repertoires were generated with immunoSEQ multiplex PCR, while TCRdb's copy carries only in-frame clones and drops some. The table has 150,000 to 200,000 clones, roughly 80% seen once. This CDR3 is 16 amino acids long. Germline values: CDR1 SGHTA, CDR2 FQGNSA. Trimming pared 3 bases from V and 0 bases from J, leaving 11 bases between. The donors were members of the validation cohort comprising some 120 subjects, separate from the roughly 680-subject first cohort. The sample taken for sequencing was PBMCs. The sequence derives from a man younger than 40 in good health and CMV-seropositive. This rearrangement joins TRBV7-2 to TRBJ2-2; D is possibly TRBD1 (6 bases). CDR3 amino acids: CASSFRGMSNTGELFF. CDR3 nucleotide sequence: TGTGCCAGCAGCTTTAGGGGGATGTCGAACACCGGGGAGCTGTTTTTT.